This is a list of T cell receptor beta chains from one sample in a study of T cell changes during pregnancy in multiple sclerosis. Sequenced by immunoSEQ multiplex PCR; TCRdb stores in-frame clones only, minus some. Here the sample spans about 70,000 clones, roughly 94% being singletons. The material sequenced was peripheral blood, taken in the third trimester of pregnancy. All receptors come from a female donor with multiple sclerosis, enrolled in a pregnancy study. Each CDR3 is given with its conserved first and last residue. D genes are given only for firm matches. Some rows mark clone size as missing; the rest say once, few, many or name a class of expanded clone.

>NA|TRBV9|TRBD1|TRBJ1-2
CASSVARGDYGYTF
TGTGCCAGCAGCGTAGCCAGGGGGGATTATGGCTACACCTTC
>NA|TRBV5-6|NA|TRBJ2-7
CASSSDIPYEQYF
TGTGCCAGCAGCTCGGACATCCCCTACGAGCAGTACTTC
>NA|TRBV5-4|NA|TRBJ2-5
CASSLGPQETQYF
TGTGCCAGCAGCTTGGGGCCACAAGAGACCCAGTACTTC
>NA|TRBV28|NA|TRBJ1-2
CASIQDRNYGYTF
TGTGCCAGCATCCAGGACAGAAACTATGGCTACACCTTC
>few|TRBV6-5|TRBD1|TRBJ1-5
CASRTGGFSNQPQHF
TGTGCCAGCAGGACAGGGGGTTTCAGCAATCAGCCCCAGCATTTT
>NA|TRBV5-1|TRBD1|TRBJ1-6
CASSQGQGAGSPLHF
TGCGCCAGCAGCCAAGGACAGGGGGCGGGTTCACCCCTCCACTTT
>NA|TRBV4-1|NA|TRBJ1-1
CASSQDRGVVNTEAFF
TGCGCCAGCAGCCAAGATCGGGGAGTAGTGAACACTGAAGCTTTCTTT
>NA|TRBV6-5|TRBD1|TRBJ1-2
CASSSGGQIYYGYTF
TGTGCCAGCAGTTCCGGGGGACAGATATACTATGGCTACACCTTC
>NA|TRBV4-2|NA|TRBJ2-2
CASSQGSGGPDTGELFF
TGTGCCAGCAGCCAAGGGTCAGGGGGGCCCGACACCGGGGAGCTGTTTTTT
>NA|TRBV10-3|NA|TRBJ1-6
CAISQPQGSDSPLHF
TGTGCCATCAGTCAACCCCAGGGATCGGATTCACCCCTCCACTTT
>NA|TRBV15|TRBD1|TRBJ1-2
CATSRDQGAYGYTF
TGTGCCACCAGCAGAGATCAGGGGGCGTATGGCTACACCTTC
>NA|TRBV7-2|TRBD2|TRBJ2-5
CASSLTGGQETQYF
TGTGCCAGCAGCTTAACGGGGGGGCAAGAGACCCAGTACTTC
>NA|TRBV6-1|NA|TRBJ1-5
CASRAEDGNQPQHF
TGTGCCAGCAGGGCCGAGGATGGCAATCAGCCCCAGCATTTT
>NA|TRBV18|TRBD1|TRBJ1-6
CASSPRTGENSPLHF
TGTGCCAGCTCACCACGGACAGGGGAGAATTCACCCCTCCACTTT
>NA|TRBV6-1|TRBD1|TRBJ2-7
CASSWDRDRDEQYF
TGTGCCAGCAGCTGGGACAGGGACCGGGACGAGCAGTACTTC
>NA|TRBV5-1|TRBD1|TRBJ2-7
CASSLGGTGGRYEQYF
TGCGCCAGCAGCTTAGGGGGGACAGGGGGCCGCTACGAGCAGTACTTC
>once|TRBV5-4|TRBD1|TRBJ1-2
CASRPGDSEAVRGYTF
TGTGCCAGCAGGCCAGGGGACAGCGAGGCAGTAAGAGGCTACACCTTC
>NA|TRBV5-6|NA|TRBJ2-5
CASSLARQAALQETQYF
TGTGCCAGCAGCTTGGCCAGACAGGCCGCTCTTCAAGAGACCCAGTACTTC
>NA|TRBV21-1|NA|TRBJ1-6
CASSKSRQTDSPLHF
TGTGCCAGCAGCAAATCGCGACAGACCGATTCACCCCTCCACTTT
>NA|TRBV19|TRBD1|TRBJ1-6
CASSMTGLSPLHF
TGTGCCAGTAGTATGACAGGGCTCTCACCCCTCCACTTT
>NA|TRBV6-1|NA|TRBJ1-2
CASSVGQNSNYGYTF
TGTGCCAGCAGTGTAGGACAGAATTCTAACTATGGCTACACCTTC
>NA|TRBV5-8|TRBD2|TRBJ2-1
CASSFTSGGFLSYNEQFF
TGTGCCAGCAGCTTTACTAGCGGGGGCTTCCTCTCCTACAATGAGCAGTTCTTC
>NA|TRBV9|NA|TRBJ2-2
CASSVGARELFF
TGTGCCAGCAGCGTAGGGGCCCGGGAGCTGTTTTTT
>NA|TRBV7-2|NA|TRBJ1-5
CASSLRTAYSNQPQHF
TGTGCCAGCAGCTTGCGTACCGCCTATAGCAATCAGCCCCAGCATTTT
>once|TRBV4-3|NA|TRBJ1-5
CASSLRTGGNQPQHF
TGCGCCAGCAGCCTTAGGACGGGGGGCAATCAGCCCCAGCATTTT
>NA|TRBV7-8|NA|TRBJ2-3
CASSRSVTQYF
TGTGCCAGCAGCCGGAGTGTTACGCAGTATTTT
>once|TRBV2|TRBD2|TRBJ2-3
CASTPVGLAVRRDTQYF
TGTGCCAGCACCCCGGTTGGACTAGCGGTGCGGAGGGATACGCAGTATTTT
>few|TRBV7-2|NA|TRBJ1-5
CASSPDSSNQPQHF
TGTGCCAGCAGCCCGGACAGTAGCAATCAGCCCCAGCATTTT
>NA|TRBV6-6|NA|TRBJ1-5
CASSYARLQEPQHF
TGTGCCAGCAGTTATGCGAGGCTCCAAGAGCCCCAGCATTTT
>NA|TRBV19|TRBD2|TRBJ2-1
CASSRASGYNEQFF
TGTGCCAGTAGTAGGGCTAGCGGTTACAATGAGCAGTTCTTC
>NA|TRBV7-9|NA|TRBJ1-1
CASSRTGLGTEAFF
TGTGCCAGCAGCCGAACAGGGTTGGGCACTGAAGCTTTCTTT
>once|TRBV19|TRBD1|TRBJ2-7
CASSISPSAGGYEQYF
TGTGCCAGTAGTATATCCCCTTCAGCAGGGGGCTACGAGCAGTACTTC
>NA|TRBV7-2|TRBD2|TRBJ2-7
CASSLAGLAGDPYEQYF
TGTGCCAGCAGCTTAGCTGGACTAGCGGGGGACCCCTACGAGCAGTACTTC
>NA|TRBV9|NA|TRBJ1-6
CASSATGGGSSYNSPLHF
TGTGCCAGCAGCGCGACGGGGGGCGGAAGCTCCTATAATTCACCCCTCCACTTT
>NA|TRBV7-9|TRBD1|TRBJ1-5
CASSSRGDRDFQPQHF
TGTGCCAGCAGCTCAAGAGGGGACAGGGACTTCCAGCCCCAGCATTTT
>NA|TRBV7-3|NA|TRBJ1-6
CASSPGLGNSPLHF
TGTGCCAGCAGCCCCGGACTGGGTAATTCACCCCTCCACTTT
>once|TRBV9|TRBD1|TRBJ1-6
CASSVADRVRNSPLHF
TGTGCCAGCAGCGTAGCGGACAGGGTGAGGAATTCACCCCTCCACTTT
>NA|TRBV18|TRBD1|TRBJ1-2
CASSLPGQGHIGYGYTF
TGTGCCAGCTCACTTCCGGGACAGGGGCATATCGGCTATGGCTACACCTTC
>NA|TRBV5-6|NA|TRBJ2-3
CASSSTGSAASTDTQYF
TGTGCCAGCAGCTCTACAGGGTCTGCGGCTAGCACAGATACGCAGTATTTT
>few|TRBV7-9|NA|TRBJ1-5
CASSLSGNQPQHF
TGTGCCAGCAGCCTGTCGGGCAATCAGCCCCAGCATTTT
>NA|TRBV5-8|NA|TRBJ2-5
CASSFGGERETQYF
TGTGCCAGCAGCTTTGGCGGGGAGAGGGAGACCCAGTACTTC
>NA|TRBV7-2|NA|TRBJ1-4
CASSLAGTPATNEKLFF
TGTGCCAGCAGCTTAGCGGGGACACCCGCAACTAATGAAAAACTGTTTTTT
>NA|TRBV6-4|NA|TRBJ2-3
CASASTLQASQYF
TGTGCCAGCGCCTCGACCTTACAGGCGTCGCAGTATTTT
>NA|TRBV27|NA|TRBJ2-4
CASSSPLTKNIQYF
TGTGCCAGCAGTTCCCCACTAACCAAAAACATTCAGTACTTC